These 7 T cell receptor beta chains share one sample of origin, sequenced in a study of breast tumors, draining lymph nodes, adjacent tissues. TCRdb redid the calling of the multiplex PCR reads with MiXCR, one entry per CDR3 protein. The data contain approximately 22,000 distinct CDR3 sequences, approximately 61% of them singletons. Sequenced sample: tumor-adjacent breast tissue. The origin of the receptors is a female donor with breast cancer. Some clones in this sample may be carry-over from other donors' samples.

This chain links TRBV2 with TRBJ2-5, with TRBD2 identical over 10 bases. The V gene end was trimmed by 6 bases and the J gene end by 5 bases; junction bases not matched to a gene: 6. This CDR3 region has 14 residues. Germline V gene sequence: CDR1 SNHLY, CDR2 FYNNEI. CDR3 protein: CASSEGLALETQYF. DNA of the CDR3: TGTGCCAGCAGCGAGGGACTAGCGTTGGAGACCCAGTACTTC. Full variable domain (missing parts from reference TRBV2 and TRBJ2-5): EPEVTQTPSHQVTQMGQEVILRCVPISNHLYFYWYRQILGQKVEFLVSFYNNEISEKSEIFDDQFSVERPDGSNFTLKIRSTKLEDSAMYFCASSEGLALETQYFGPGTRLLVL.

The chain combines TRBV2 with TRBJ2-1; 11 nucleotides agree with TRBD2. The CDR3 loop spans 15 amino acids. Trimming took 5 bases from V and 6 from J; bases not matched to a gene: 6. From germline, CDR1 is SNHLY and CDR2 FYNNEI. The DNA of the CDR3 is TGTGCCAGCAGTCCAACTAGCGGGGGTACCAATGAGCAGTTCTTC. Translation: CASSPTSGGTNEQFF.

This clonotype has at least ten counts. J is TRBJ2-7 and V is TRBV28; D is possibly TRBD2 (6 bases). The CDR3 runs to 16 residues. V dropped 2 bases and J dropped 3 bases, with 17 bases sitting between them. Germline V gives CDR1 MDHEN, CDR2 SYDVKM. The CDR3 bases are TGTGCCAGCAGTTTACACCCGGGGGAACCGCGCTACGAGCAGTACTTC. Translating gives CASSLHPGEPRYEQYF.

In this sample, this clonotype turned up a few times. The genes are TRBV4-1 and TRBJ2-3, with 16 bases aligning to TRBD2. Germline CDR1 and CDR2: MGHRA and YSYEKL. The V gene end was trimmed by 0 bases and the J gene end by 5 bases; junction bases not matched to a gene: 11. The CDR3 sequence is 20 residues long. The DNA of the CDR3 is TGCGCCAGCAGCCAAGATCCACCGGGACTAGCGGGAGGGCCTCGAGATACGCAGTATTTT. It specifies CASSQDPPGLAGGPRDTQYF.

The rearrangement joins TRBV29-1 to TRBJ1-2; TRBD1 agrees at 8 bases. CDR3 length: 15 amino acids. V was clipped by 1 base and J by 2 bases; unmatched bases: 6. Germline V gene data show CDR1 as SQVTM and CDR2 as ANQGSEA. DNA of the CDR3: TGCAGCGTTGAAGGACAGGGGTTTGCCAACTATGGCTACACCTTC. Amino acids: CSVEGQGFANYGYTF.

V usage is TRBV7-2 and J usage is TRBJ2-3, with TRBD2 identical over 10 bases. The germline V gene encodes CDR1 SGHTA and CDR2 FQGNSA. The CDR3 sequence is 17 residues long. V lost 6 bases and J lost 2; bases outside the gene matches: 11. CDR3 sequence (DNA): TGTGCCAGCAGACCCGGGACTAGCGCGGGGATCACAGATACGCAGTATTTT. It translates to CASRPGTSAGITDTQYF.

The chain joins TRBV7-3 to TRBJ2-3; D might be TRBD1 (6 bases). The CDR3 is 15 residues long. In germline, CDR1 is SGHTA, CDR2 FQGTGA. Trimming stripped 1 base from V and 1 base from J, with 9 bases between. As DNA, the CDR3 is TGTGCCAGCAGCTTAAGGGGGCGGGGCACAGATACGCAGTATTTT. It specifies CASSLRGRGTDTQYF. Combining the CDR3 with reference TRBV7-3 and TRBJ2-3 gives the whole variable domain GAGVSQTPSNKVTEKGKYVELRCDPISGHTALYWYRQSLGQGPEFLIYFQGTGAADDSGLPNDRFFAVRPEGSVSTLKIQRTERGDSAVYLCASSLRGRGTDTQYFGPGTRLTVL.